This T cell receptor beta chain was captured in a study of T-cell memory formation after mild COVID-19. Germline CDR1 and CDR2: DFQATT and SNEGSKA (reference sequence). V shed 1 base and J shed 0 bases, with 7 bases lying between them. CDR3 length equals 13 residues. With respect to this clonotype: The antigen is unknown.

Study-wide results and caveats: Contracting CD8+ clones were enriched in EMRA, CD4+ mainly in CM and EM. Whether day 37 second-wave clones are SARS-CoV-2-specific was not confirmed.

5'RACE with constant-segment primers built TCRalpha and TCRbeta cDNA libraries with UMIs. TCRdb re-derived calls from the 5' RACE reads in MiXCR, one entry per CDR3 protein. Of more than 150,000 distinct CDR3 sequences listed, approximately 17% are singletons. The chain recombines TRBV20-1 with TRBJ2-7; the D is unclear. The clonotype comes from a young man who had mild COVID-19 (a few samples of this study predate the infection). Cell type and time point are not known. Input material: PBMCs or a T cell subset sorted from them (not recorded which). The CDR3 region is CSARVGVSYEQYF. CDR3 DNA sequence: TGCAGTGCTAGAGTTGGGGTCTCCTACGAGCAGTACTTC.